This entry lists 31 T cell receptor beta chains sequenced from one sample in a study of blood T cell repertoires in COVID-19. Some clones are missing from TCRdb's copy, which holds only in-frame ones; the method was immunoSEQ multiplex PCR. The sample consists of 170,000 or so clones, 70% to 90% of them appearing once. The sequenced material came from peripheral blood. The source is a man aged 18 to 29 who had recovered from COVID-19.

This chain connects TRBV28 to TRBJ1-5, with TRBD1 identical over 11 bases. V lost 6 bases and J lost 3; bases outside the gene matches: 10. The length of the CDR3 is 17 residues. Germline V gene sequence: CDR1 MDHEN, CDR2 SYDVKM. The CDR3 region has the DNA TGTGCCAGCAGCTTCCAACCGGGACAGGGGGACAATCAGCCCCAGCATTTT. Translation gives CASSFQPGQGDNQPQHF.

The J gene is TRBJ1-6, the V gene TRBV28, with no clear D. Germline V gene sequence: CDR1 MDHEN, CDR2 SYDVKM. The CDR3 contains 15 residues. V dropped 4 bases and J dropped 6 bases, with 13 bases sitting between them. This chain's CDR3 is CASSSLDGLNSPLHF. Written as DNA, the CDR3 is TGTGCCAGCAGTTCATTGGACGGACTTAATTCACCCCTCCACTTT.

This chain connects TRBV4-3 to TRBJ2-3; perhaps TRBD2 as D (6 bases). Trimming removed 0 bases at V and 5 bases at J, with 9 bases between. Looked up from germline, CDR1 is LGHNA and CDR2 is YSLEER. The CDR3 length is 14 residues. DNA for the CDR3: TGCGCCAGCAGCCAAGATATTAGCGGAGATACGCAGTATTTT. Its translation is CASSQDISGDTQYF.

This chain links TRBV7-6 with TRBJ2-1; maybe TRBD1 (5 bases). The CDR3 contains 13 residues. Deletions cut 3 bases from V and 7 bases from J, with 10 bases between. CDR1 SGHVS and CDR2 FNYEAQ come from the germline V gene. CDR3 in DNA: TGTGCCAGCAGCTTGCAGGGTTGGAATGAGCAGTTCTTC. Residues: CASSLQGWNEQFF.

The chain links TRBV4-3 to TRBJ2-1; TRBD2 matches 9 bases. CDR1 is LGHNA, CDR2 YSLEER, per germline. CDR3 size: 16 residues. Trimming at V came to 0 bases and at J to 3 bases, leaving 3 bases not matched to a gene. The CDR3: CASSQDRAGGYNEQFF. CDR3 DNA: TGCGCCAGCAGCCAAGATAGAGCGGGAGGCTACAATGAGCAGTTCTTC.

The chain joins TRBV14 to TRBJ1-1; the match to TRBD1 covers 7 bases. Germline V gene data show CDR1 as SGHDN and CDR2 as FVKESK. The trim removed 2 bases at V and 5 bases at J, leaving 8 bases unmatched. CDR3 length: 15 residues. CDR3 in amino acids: CASSQRGGAQTEAFF. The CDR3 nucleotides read TGTGCCAGCAGCCAACGAGGGGGCGCACAGACTGAAGCTTTCTTT.

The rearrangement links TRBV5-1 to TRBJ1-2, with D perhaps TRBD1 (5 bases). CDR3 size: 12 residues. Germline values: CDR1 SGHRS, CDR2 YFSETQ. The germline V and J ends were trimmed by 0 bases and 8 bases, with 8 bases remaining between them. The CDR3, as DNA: TGCGCCAGCAGCTTGGACAGGACCGGCTACACCTTC. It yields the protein CASSLDRTGYTF.

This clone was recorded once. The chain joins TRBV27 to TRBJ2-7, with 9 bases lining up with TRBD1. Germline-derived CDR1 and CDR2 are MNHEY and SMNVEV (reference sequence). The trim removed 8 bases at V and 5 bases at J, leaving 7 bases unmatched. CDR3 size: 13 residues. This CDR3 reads CASSGQGYHEQYF. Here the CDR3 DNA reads TGTGCCAGCTCGGGACAGGGATATCACGAGCAGTACTTC.

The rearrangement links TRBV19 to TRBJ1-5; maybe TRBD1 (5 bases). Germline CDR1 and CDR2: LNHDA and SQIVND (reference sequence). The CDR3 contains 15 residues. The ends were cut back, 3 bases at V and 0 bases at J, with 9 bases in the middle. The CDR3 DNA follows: TGTGCCAGTAGTATGGGGCCCCTTAGCAATCAGCCCCAGCATTTT. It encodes CASSMGPLSNQPQHF.

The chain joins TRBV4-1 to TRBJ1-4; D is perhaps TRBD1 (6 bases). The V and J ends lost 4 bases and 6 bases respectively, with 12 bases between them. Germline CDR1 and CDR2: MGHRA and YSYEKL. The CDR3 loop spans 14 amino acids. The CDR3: CASSLTGLDEKLFF. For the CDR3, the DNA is TGCGCCAGCAGCCTAACAGGGCTGGATGAAAAACTGTTTTTT.

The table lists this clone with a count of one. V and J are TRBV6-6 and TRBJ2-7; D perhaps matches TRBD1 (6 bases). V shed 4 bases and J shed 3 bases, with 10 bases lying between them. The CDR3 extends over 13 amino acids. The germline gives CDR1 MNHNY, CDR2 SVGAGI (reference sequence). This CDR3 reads CASSLGRGYEQYF. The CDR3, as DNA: TGTGCCAGCAGTTTGGGCAGGGGCTACGAGCAGTACTTC.

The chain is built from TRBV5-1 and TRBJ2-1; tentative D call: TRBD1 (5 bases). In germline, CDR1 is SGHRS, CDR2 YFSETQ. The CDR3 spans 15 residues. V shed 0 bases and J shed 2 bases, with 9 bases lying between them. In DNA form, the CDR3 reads TGCGCCAGCAGCTTGGTTGCGACAGCCTACAATGAGCAGTTCTTC. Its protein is CASSLVATAYNEQFF.

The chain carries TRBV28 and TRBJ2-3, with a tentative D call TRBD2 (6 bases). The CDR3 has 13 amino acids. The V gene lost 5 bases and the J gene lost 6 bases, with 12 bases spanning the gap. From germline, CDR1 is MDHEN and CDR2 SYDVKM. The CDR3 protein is CASSTGGLDTQYF. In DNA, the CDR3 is TGTGCCAGCAGTACCGGAGGGCTGGATACGCAGTATTTT. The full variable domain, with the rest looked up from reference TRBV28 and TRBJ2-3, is DVKVTQSSRYLVKRTGEKVFLECVQDMDHENMFWYRQDPGLGLRLIYFSYDVKMKEKGDIPEGYSVSREKKERFSLILESASTNQTSMYLCASSTGGLDTQYFGPGTRLTVL.

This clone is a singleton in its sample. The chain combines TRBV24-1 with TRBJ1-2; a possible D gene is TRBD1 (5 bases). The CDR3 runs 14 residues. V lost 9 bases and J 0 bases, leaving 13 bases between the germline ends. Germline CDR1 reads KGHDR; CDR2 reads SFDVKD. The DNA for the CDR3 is TGTGCCACCGCGAAGGGGCGAGCTAACTATGGCTACACCTTC. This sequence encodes CATAKGRANYGYTF.

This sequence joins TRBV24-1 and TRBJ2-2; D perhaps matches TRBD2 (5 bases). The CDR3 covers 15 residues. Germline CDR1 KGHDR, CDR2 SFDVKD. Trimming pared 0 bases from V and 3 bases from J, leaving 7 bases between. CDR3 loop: CATSDLRDYTGELFF. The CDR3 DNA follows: TGTGCCACCAGTGATTTGCGGGATTACACCGGGGAGCTGTTTTTT.

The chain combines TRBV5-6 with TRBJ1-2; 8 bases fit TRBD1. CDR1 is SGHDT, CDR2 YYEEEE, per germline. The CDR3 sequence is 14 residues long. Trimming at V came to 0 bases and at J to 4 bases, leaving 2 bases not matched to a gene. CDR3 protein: CASSLAGGSYGYTF. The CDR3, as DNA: TGTGCCAGCAGCTTGGCAGGGGGCTCCTATGGCTACACCTTC.

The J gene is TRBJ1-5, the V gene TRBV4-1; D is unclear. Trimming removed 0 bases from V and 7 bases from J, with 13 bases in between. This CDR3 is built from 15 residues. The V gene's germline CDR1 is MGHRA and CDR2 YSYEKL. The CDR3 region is CASSQEEGVGQPQHF. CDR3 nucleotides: TGCGCCAGCAGCCAAGAGGAGGGAGTAGGGCAGCCCCAGCATTTT.

The CDR3 DNA reads as TGTGCCAGCAGCTTGGGGGACAGATTCAGGCCCGGGGAGCTGTTTTTT. This sequence encodes CASSLGDRFRPGELFF. The rearrangement links TRBV7-8 to TRBJ2-2, with TRBD1 matching 7 bases. Germline V gives CDR1 SGHVS, CDR2 FQNEAQ. The CDR3 is 16 residues long. Germline trimming cut 3 bases from V and 6 bases from J; bases unmatched to any gene: 10.

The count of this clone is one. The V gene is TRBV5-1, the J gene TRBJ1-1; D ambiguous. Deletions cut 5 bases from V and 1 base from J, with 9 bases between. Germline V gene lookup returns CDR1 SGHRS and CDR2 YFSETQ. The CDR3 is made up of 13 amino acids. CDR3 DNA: TGCGCCAGCAGTCTCGGGAGGAACACTGAAGCTTTCTTT. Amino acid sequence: CASSLGRNTEAFF.

This chain's CDR3 is CASRPYTGDYGYTF. The CDR3, as DNA: TGTGCCAGCAGACCTTATACAGGGGACTATGGCTACACCTTC. The chain recombines TRBV28 with TRBJ1-2, with 7 bases fitting TRBD1. Trimming removed 6 bases from V and 3 bases from J; junction bases left unmatched: 7. The CDR3 covers 14 residues. In germline, CDR1 is MDHEN, CDR2 SYDVKM.

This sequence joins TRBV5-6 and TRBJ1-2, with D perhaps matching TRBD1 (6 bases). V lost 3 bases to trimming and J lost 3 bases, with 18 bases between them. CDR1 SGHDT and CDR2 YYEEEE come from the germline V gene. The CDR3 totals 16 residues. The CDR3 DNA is TGTGCCAGCAGCTCAAGACGCCTGACAGGCGACTATGGCTACACCTTC. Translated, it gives CASSSRRLTGDYGYTF.

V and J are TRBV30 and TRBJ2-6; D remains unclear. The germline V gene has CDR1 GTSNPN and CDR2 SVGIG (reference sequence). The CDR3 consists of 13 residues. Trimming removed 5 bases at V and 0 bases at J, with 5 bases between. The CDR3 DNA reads TGTGCCTGGGCCCTCTCTGGGGCCAACGTCCTGACTTTC. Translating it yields CAWALSGANVLTF.

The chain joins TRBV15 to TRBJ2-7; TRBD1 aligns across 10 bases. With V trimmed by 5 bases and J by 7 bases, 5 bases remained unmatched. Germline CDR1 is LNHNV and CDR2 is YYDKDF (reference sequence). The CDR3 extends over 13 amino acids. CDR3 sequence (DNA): TGTGCCACCAGCTTTGGGACAGGGGAAGAGCAGTACTTC. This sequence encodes CATSFGTGEEQYF. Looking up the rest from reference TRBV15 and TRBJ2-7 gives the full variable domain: DAMVIQNPRYQVTQFGKPVTLSCSQTLNHNVMYWYQQKSSQAPKLLFHYYDKDFNNEADTPDNFQSRRPNTSFCFLDIRSPGLGDTAMYLCATSFGTGEEQYFGPGTRLTVT.

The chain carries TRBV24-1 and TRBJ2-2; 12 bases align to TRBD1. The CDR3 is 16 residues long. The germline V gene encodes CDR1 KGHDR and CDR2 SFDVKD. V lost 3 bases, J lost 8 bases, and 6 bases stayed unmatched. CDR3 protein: CATSDPGTGGRGELFF. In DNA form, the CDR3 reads TGTGCCACCAGTGATCCCGGGACAGGGGGCCGAGGGGAGCTGTTTTTT.

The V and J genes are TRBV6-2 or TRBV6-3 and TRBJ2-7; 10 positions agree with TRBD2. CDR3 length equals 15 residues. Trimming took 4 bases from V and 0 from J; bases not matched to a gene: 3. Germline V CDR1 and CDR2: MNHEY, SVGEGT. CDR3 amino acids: CASSSLAGVSYEQYF. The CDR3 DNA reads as TGTGCCAGCAGTTCCCTAGCGGGGGTCTCCTACGAGCAGTACTTC.

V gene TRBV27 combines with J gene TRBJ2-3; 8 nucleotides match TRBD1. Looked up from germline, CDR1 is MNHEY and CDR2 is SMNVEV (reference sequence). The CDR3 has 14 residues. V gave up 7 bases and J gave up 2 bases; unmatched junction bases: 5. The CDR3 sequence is CASKSRGLTDTQYF. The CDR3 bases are TGTGCCAGCAAGTCCAGGGGGCTCACAGATACGCAGTATTTT.

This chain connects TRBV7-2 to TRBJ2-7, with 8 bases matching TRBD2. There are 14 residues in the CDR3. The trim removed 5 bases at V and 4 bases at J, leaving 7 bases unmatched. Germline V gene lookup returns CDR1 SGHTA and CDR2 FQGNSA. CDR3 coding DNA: TGTGCCAGCAGCAACAGGGTAGCGGGATACGAGCAGTACTTC. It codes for CASSNRVAGYEQYF.

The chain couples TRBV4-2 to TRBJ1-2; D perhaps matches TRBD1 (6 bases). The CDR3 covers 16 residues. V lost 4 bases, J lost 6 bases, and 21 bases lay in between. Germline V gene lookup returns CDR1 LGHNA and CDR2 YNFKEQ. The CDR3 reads CASSRLISGGSDGYTF. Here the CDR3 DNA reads TGTGCCAGCAGCCGACTCATCTCGGGGGGCTCAGATGGCTACACCTTC.

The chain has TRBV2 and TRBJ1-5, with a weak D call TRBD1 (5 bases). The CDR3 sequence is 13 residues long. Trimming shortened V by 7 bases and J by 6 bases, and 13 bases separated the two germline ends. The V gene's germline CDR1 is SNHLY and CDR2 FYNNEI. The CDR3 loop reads CASNRGTGQPQHF. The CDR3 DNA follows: TGTGCCAGCAATCGGGGGACGGGTCAGCCCCAGCATTTT. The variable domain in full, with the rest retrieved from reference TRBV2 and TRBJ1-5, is EPEVTQTPSHQVTQMGQEVILRCVPISNHLYFYWYRQILGQKVEFLVSFYNNEISEKSEIFDDQFSVERPDGSNFTLKIRSTKLEDSAMYFCASNRGTGQPQHFGDGTRLSIL.

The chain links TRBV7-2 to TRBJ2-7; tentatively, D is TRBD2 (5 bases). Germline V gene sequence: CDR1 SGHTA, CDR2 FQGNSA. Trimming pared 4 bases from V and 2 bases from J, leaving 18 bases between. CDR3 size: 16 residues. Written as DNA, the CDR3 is TGTGCCAGCAGCTCCGAGGGCCAAGTATTGACCTACGAGCAGTACTTC. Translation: CASSSEGQVLTYEQYF.

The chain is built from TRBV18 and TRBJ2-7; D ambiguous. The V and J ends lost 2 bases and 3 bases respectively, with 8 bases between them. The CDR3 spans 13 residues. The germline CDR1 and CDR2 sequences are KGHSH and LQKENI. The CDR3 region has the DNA TGTGCCAGCTCACCAGGCCAGAACTACGAGCAGTACTTC. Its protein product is CASSPGQNYEQYF.